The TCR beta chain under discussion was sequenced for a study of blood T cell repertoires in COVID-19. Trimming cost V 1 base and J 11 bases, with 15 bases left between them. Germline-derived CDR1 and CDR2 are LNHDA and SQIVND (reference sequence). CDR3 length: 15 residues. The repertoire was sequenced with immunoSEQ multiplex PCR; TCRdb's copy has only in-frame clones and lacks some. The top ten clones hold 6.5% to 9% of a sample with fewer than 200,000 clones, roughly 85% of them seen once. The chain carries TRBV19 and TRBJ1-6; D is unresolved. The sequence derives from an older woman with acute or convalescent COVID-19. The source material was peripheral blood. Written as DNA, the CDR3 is TGTGCCAGTAGTATAGGGCGACCTGCGGATGCACCCCTCCACTTT. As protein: CASSIGRPADAPLHF.